Presented here are 15 T cell receptor beta chains from one specimen sequenced in a study of PD-1 blockade in classical Hodgkin lymphoma. Sequenced by immunoSEQ multiplex PCR; TCRdb stores in-frame clones only, minus some. The sample includes approximately 17,000 clones, around 85% of them seen just once. Autologous stem cell transplantation was followed by relapse in every patient, and brentuximab vedotin exposure varied. The source material was peripheral blood mononuclear cells (PBMCs), sampled at baseline. Receptors originate from a human donor with classical Hodgkin lymphoma.

The chain has TRBV5-1 and TRBJ2-2; a possible D gene is TRBD1 (5 bases). CDR3 length: 18 amino acids. The V end lost 2 bases, the J end lost 4 bases, and 21 bases lay between the germline ends. CDR1 is SGHRS, CDR2 YFSETQ, per germline. CDR3 in DNA: TGCGCCAGCAGCTTAACGCCCAGCTCCACGCAGGGCACCGGGGAGCTGTTTTTT. Its translation: CASSLTPSSTQGTGELFF.

The rearrangement links TRBV10-2 to TRBJ2-5; 8 bases are shared with TRBD2. V gave up 3 bases and J gave up 2 bases; unmatched junction bases: 11. Germline V gene sequence: CDR1 WSHSY, CDR2 SAAADI. The CDR3 extends over 17 amino acids. The CDR3: CASSEKWPSGFQETQYF. In DNA form, the CDR3 reads TGCGCCAGCAGTGAAAAATGGCCTAGCGGGTTTCAAGAGACCCAGTACTTC.

This clone was picked up a small number of times. The chain recombines TRBV19 with TRBJ2-3, with D perhaps given as TRBD1 or TRBD2 (5 bases each). Deletions cut 3 bases from V and 1 base from J, with 11 bases between. CDR3 length: 15 residues. Germline CDR1 LNHDA, CDR2 SQIVND (reference sequence). CDR3 amino acids: CASSIGTVGTDTQYF. Written as DNA, the CDR3 is TGTGCCAGTAGTATCGGGACGGTGGGCACAGATACGCAGTATTTT.

The gene calls are TRBV5-4 and TRBJ1-2; 9 bases match TRBD1. After removal of 5 bases from V and 7 bases from J, the junction contained 6 bases not matched to a gene. The CDR3 length is 13 residues. Germline CDR1 reads SGHNT; CDR2 reads YYREEE (reference sequence). The CDR3 region has the DNA TGTGCCAGCAGGGGTAGACAGGGGGGTGGCTACACCTTC. Translated, it gives CASRGRQGGGYTF. Full variable domain (rest looked up from reference TRBV5-4 and TRBJ1-2): ETGVTQSPTHLIKTRGQQVTLRCSSQSGHNTVSWYQQALGQGPQFIFQYYREEENGRGNFPPRFSGLQFPNYSSELNVNALELDDSALYLCASRGRQGGGYTFGSGTRLTVV.

The CDR3 spells CSVEGLASSYNEQFF. DNA for the CDR3: TGCAGCGTTGAGGGACTTGCTTCCTCCTACAATGAGCAGTTCTTC. The genes are TRBV29-1 and TRBJ2-1; perhaps TRBD2 as D (6 bases). This CDR3 contains 15 residues. Trimming pared 3 bases from V and 0 bases from J, leaving 12 bases between. Germline loops: CDR1 SQVTM, CDR2 ANQGSEA.

The chain combines TRBV27 with TRBJ2-3, with 10 bases that match TRBD2. CDR3 size: 18 residues. Trimming at V came to 2 bases and at J to 5 bases, leaving 13 bases not matched to a gene. Germline V gene data show CDR1 as MNHEY and CDR2 as SMNVEV (reference sequence). The CDR3 is CASSLGLAGVSSEDTQYF. CDR3 sequence (DNA): TGTGCCAGCAGTTTAGGGCTAGCGGGAGTCAGCAGTGAAGATACGCAGTATTTT.

This clone is a singleton in its sample. The J gene is TRBJ2-2, the V gene TRBV27; D unclear. With 0 bases removed from V and 1 base from J, the gap between germline ends came to 0 bases. Germline CDR1 is MNHEY and CDR2 is SMNVEV (reference sequence). CDR3 length: 13 amino acids. The CDR3: CASSLSNTGELFF. The CDR3 DNA follows: TGTGCCAGCAGTTTATCGAACACCGGGGAGCTGTTTTTT.

This chain uses TRBV15 with TRBJ2-3; 9 positions match TRBD1. This CDR3 spans 17 amino acids. The ends lost 4 bases at V and 4 bases at J; junction bases unmatched: 12. In germline, CDR1 is LNHNV, CDR2 YYDKDF (reference sequence). The CDR3 DNA is TGTGCCACCAGCACAAACTACCGGGACAGGGCTCCAGATACGCAGTATTTT. Its protein is CATSTNYRDRAPDTQYF. Based on the CDR3 plus reference TRBV15 and TRBJ2-3, the full variable domain is DAMVIQNPRYQVTQFGKPVTLSCSQTLNHNVMYWYQQKSSQAPKLLFHYYDKDFNNEADTPDNFQSRRPNTSFCFLDIRSPGLGDTAMYLCATSTNYRDRAPDTQYFGPGTRLTVL.

The CDR3 reads CAGQGDYDPYNEQFF. The CDR3 DNA reads as TGTGCCGGGCAGGGCGACTATGACCCATACAATGAGCAGTTCTTC. The chain has TRBV6-5 and TRBJ2-1, with D perhaps matching TRBD1 or TRBD2 (5 bases each). Germline assignment: CDR1 MNHEY and CDR2 SVGAGI. Trimming removed 11 bases at V and 4 bases at J, with 21 bases between. This CDR3 has 15 amino acids.

This clone is classed as medium-sized. As DNA, the CDR3 is TGTGCCAGCAGCGTAGGAGGGGTCGGGGAGACCCAGTACTTC. This encodes CASSVGGVGETQYF. The gene calls are TRBV9 and TRBJ2-5; perhaps D is TRBD1 or TRBD2 (5 bases each). The germline CDR1 and CDR2 sequences are SGDLS and YYNGEE. This CDR3 comprises 14 residues. Trimming shortened V by 0 bases and J by 5 bases, and 11 bases separated the two germline ends.

The chain uses TRBV9 and TRBJ2-1; TRBD2 agrees at 10 bases. This CDR3 is built from 19 residues. Trimming at V came to 0 bases and at J to 8 bases, leaving 17 bases not matched to a gene. The germline V gene has CDR1 SGDLS and CDR2 YYNGEE. The CDR3 nucleotides read TGTGCCAGCAGCGTAGCTTCCCTGAGAAGCGGGAGGGCCTTGGATGAGCAGTTCTTC. It codes for CASSVASLRSGRALDEQFF.

The gene calls are TRBV12-5 and TRBJ2-5, with D perhaps matching TRBD1 (6 bases). The J call is doubtful: the DNA matches TRBJ2-7 better. Germline lookup yields CDR1 LGHNT and CDR2 FRNRAP. The CDR3 runs to 14 residues. CDR3 amino acids: CASKITGNSYEQYF. The CDR3 nucleotides are TGTGCTAGTAAAATAACAGGGAACTCCTACGAGCAGTACTTC.

The chain employs TRBV21-1 and TRBJ2-6; TRBD1 is the table's D call, not checked against the DNA. TRBV21-1 is tagged as a pseudogene. The CDR3 extends over 17 amino acids. The DNA for the CDR3 is TGTGCCAGCAGGATACAGGGTGAGCATACTGGGGCCAACGTCCTGACTTTC. Translating gives CASRIQGEHTGANVLTF.

A single count supports this clone. The chain is built from TRBV4-1 and TRBJ1-4, with D maybe TRBD1 (6 bases). The V gene lost 3 bases and the J gene lost 6 bases, with 14 bases spanning the gap. The CDR3 is 15 amino acids. Germline values: CDR1 MGHRA, CDR2 YSYEKL. Here the CDR3 DNA reads TGCGCCAGCAGCCATCGGAGGGGGTTTGATGAAAAACTGTTTTTT. It is translated as CASSHRRGFDEKLFF.

The chain employs TRBV30 and TRBJ2-7; 7 bases align to TRBD2. The J segment lost 2 bases and the V segment lost 4 bases, leaving 5 bases of the junction unmatched. Germline V gene sequence: CDR1 GTSNPN, CDR2 SVGIG (reference sequence). This CDR3 is 13 amino acids long. The CDR3 loop reads CAWKGLAAYEQYF. The DNA for the CDR3 is TGTGCCTGGAAGGGGCTAGCGGCCTACGAGCAGTACTTC. The full variable domain, rest sourced from reference TRBV30 and TRBJ2-7, is SQTIHQWPATLVQPVGSPLSLECTVEGTSNPNLYWYRQAAGRGLQLLFYSVGIGQISSEVPQNLSASRPQDRQFILSSKKLLLSDSGFYLCAWKGLAAYEQYFGPGTRLTVT.